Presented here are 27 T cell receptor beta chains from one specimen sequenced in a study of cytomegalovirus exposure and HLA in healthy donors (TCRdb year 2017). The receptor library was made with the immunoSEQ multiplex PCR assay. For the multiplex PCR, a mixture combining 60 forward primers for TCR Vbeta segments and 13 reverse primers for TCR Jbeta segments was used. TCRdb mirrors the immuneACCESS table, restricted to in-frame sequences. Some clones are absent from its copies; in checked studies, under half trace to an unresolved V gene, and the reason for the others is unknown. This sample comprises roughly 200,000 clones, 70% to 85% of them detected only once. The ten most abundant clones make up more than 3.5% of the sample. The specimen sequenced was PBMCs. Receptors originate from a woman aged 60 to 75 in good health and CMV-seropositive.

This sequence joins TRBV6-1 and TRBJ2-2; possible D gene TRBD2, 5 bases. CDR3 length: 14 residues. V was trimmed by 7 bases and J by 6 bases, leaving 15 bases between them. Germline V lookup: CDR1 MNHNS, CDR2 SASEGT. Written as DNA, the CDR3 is TGTGCCAGCAAAGTGGAAGACTACTCCGGGGAGCTGTTTTTT. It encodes CASKVEDYSGELFF.

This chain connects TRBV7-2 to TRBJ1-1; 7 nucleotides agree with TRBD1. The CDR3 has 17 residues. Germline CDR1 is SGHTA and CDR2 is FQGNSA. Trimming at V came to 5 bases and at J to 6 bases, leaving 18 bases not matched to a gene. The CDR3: CASSQHSEQGLGAEAFF. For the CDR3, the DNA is TGTGCCAGCAGCCAACATAGCGAACAGGGGCTTGGCGCTGAAGCTTTCTTT.

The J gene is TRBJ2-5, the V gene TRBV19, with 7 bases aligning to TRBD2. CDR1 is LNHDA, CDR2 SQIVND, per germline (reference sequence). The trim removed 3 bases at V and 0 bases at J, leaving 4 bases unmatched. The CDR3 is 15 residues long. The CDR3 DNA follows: TGTGCCAGTAGTATCGGACTAGGAAACCAAGAGACCCAGTACTTC. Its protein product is CASSIGLGNQETQYF.

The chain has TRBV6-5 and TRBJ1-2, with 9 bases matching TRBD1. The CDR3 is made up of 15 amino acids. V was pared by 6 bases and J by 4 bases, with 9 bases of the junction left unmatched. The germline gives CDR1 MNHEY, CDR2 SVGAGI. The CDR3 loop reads CASRKDRGGTYGYTF. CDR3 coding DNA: TGTGCCAGCAGGAAAGACAGGGGGGGCACCTATGGCTACACCTTC.

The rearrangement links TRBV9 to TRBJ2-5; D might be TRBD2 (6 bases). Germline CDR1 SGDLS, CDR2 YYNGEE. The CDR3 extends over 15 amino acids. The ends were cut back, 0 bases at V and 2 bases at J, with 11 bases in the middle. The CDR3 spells CASSVETSYQETQYF. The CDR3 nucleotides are TGTGCCAGCAGCGTAGAAACTAGCTATCAAGAGACCCAGTACTTC.

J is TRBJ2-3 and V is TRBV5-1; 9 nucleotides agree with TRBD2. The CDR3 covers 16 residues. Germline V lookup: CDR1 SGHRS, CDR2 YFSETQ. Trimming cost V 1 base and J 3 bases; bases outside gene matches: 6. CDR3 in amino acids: CASSLRAAGGTDTQYF. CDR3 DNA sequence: TGCGCCAGCAGCTTGCGCGCGGCGGGGGGGACAGATACGCAGTATTTT.

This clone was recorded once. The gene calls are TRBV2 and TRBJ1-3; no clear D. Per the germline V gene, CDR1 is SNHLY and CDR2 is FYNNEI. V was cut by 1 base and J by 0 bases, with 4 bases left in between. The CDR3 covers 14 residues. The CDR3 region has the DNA TGTGCCAGCAGTGAAGGCAGCTCTGGAAACACCATATATTTT. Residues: CASSEGSSGNTIYF.

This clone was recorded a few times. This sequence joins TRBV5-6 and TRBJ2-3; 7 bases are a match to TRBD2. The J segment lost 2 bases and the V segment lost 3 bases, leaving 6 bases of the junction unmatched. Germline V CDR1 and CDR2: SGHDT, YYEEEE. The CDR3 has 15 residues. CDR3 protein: CASSSGLGYTDTQYF. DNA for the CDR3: TGTGCCAGCAGCTCCGGACTAGGATACACAGATACGCAGTATTTT.

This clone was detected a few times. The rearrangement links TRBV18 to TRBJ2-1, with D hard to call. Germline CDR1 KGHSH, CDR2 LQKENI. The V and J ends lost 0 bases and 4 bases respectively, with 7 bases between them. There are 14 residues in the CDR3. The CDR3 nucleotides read TGTGCCAGCTCACCACCCCCGGGTTACAATGAGCAGTTCTTC. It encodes CASSPPPGYNEQFF.

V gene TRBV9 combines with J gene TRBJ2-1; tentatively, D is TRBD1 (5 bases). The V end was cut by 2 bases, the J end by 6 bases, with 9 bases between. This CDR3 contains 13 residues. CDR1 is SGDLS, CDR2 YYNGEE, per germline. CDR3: CASSVGALNEQFF. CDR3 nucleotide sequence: TGTGCCAGCAGCGTTGGGGCCCTCAATGAGCAGTTCTTC.

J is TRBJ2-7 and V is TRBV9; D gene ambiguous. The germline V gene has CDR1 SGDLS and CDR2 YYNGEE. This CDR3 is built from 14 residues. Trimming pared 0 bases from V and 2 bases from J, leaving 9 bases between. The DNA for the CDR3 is TGTGCCAGCAGCGTAGCAGGTCCCCCCTACGAGCAGTACTTC. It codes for CASSVAGPPYEQYF.

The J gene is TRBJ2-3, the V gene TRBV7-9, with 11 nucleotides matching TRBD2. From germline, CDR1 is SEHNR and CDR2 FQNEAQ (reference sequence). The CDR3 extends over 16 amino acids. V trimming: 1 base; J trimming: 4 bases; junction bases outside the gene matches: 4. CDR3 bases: TGTGCCAGCAGCTTAGTGGTAGCGGGAGGGGCAGATACGCAGTATTTT. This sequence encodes CASSLVVAGGADTQYF.

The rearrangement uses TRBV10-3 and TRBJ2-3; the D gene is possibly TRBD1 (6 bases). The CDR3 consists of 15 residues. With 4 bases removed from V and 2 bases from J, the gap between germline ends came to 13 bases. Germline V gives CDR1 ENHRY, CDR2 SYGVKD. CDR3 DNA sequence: TGTGCCATCAGTGCGTCCAGGGACATCACAGATACGCAGTATTTT. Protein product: CAISASRDITDTQYF.

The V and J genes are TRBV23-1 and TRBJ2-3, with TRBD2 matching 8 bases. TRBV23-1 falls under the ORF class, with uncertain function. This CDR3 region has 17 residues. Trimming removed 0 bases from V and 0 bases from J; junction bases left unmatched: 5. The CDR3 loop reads CASSQSGTRTSTDTQYF. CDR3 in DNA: TGCGCCAGCAGTCAATCGGGGACTAGGACTAGCACAGATACGCAGTATTTT.

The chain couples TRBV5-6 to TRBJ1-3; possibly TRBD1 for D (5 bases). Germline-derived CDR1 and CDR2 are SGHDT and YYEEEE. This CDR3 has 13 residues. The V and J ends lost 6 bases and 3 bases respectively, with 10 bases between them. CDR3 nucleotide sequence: TGTGCCAGCACCCCCAGGGTTGGAAACACCATATATTTT. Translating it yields CASTPRVGNTIYF.

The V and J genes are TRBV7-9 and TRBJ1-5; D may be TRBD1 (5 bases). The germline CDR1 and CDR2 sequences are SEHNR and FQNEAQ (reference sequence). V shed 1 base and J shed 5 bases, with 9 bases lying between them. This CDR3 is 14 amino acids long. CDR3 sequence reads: CASSLGGLYQPQHF. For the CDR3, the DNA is TGTGCCAGCAGCTTAGGGGGACTGTATCAGCCCCAGCATTTT.

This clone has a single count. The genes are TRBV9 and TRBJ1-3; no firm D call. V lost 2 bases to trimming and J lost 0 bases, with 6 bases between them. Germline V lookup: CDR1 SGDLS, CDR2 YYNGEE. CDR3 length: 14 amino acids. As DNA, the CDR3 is TGTGCCAGCAGCGTCGGTTTCTCTGGAAACACCATATATTTT. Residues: CASSVGFSGNTIYF.

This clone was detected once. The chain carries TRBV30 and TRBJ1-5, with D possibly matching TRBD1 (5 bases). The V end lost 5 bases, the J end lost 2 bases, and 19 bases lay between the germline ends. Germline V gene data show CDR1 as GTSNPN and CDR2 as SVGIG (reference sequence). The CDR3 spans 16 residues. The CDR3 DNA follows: TGTGCCTGGTCAGAGGTAGGGGCGCGCGGCAATCAGCCCCAGCATTTT. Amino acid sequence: CAWSEVGARGNQPQHF.

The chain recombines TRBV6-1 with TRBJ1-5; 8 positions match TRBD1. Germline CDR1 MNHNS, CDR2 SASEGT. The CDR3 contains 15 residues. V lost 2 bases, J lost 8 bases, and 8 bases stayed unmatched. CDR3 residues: CASSEQGAASKPQHF. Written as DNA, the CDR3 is TGTGCCAGCAGTGAACAGGGGGCGGCAAGCAAGCCCCAGCATTTT.

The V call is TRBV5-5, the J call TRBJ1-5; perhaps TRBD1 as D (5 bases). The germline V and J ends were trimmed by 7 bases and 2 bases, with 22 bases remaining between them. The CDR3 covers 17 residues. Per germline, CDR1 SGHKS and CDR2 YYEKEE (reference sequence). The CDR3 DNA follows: TGTGCCAGCCGCCCAGCTCGGGGGTTTAACGGCAATCAGCCCCAGCATTTT. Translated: CASRPARGFNGNQPQHF.

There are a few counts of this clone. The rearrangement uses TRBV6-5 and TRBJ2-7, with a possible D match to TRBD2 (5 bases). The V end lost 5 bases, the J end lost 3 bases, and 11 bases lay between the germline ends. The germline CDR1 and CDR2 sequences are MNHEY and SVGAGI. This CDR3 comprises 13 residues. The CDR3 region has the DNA TGTGCCAGCAGTGGAGGACCGAACTACGAGCAGTACTTC. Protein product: CASSGGPNYEQYF.

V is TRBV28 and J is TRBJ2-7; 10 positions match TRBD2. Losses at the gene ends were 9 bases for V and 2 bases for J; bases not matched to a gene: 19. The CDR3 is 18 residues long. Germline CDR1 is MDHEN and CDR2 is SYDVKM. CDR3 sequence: CASPPPGLAGEEPYEQYF. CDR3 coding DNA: TGTGCCAGTCCCCCCCCCGGGCTAGCGGGGGAAGAACCCTACGAGCAGTACTTC.

Written as DNA, the CDR3 is TGCGCCAGCAGCTGGGGACTAGCGGAAGATACGCAGTATTTT. This gives the protein CASSWGLAEDTQYF. The chain links TRBV5-1 to TRBJ2-3, with TRBD2 identical over 11 bases. J was trimmed by 5 bases and V by 3 bases; bases with no gene match: 2. The CDR3 sequence is 14 residues long. Germline lookup yields CDR1 SGHRS and CDR2 YFSETQ.

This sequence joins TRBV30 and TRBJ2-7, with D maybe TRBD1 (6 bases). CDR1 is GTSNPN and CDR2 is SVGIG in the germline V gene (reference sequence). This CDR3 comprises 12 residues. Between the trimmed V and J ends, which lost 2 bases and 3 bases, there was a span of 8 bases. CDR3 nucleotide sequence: TGTGCCTGGAGTCCACAGGGCTACGAGCAGTACTTC. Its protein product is CAWSPQGYEQYF.

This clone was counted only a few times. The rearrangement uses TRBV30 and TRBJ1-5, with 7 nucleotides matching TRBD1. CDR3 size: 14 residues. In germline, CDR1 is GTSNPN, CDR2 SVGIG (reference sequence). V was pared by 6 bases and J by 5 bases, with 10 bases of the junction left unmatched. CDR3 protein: CACQTGNRDQPQHF. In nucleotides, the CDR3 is TGTGCCTGTCAGACAGGGAATAGGGATCAGCCCCAGCATTTT.

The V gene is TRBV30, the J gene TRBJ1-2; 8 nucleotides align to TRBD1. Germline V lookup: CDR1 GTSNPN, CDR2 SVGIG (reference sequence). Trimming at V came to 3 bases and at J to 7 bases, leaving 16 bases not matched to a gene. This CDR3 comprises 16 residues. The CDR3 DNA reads TGTGCCTGGAGAAGCCCGACCCGACAGGGGAGGACTGGCTACACCTTC. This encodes CAWRSPTRQGRTGYTF.

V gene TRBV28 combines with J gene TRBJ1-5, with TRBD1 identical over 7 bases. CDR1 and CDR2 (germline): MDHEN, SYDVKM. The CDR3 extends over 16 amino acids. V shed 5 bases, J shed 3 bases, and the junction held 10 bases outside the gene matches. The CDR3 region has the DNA TGTGCCAGCAGTCCAGGGGGACAGCCAGACAATCAGCCCCAGCATTTT. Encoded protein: CASSPGGQPDNQPQHF.